The 5 T cell receptor beta chains listed next were all sequenced from one sample in a study of cytomegalovirus exposure and HLA in healthy donors. Produced via immunoSEQ multiplex PCR; TCRdb's table is partial and in-frame only. The table records 150,000 or so clones, around four fifths of them present only once. The sequenced material came from PBMCs. The receptors originated from a man aged 25-45 years in good health and CMV-seropositive.

The chain carries TRBV7-9 and TRBJ1-1, with unresolved D. The germline V gene has CDR1 SEHNR and CDR2 FQNEAQ (reference sequence). The CDR3 sequence is 14 residues long. Trimming cost V 5 bases and J 11 bases, with 21 bases left between them. The CDR3 here is CASSPSSMGRGAFF. The DNA for the CDR3 is TGTGCCAGCAGCCCCTCGTCTATGGGCCGGGGTGCTTTCTTT.

The chain carries TRBV18 and TRBJ1-2; D call uncertain. CDR1 KGHSH and CDR2 LQKENI come from the germline V gene. There are 13 residues in the CDR3. Deletions cut 0 bases from V and 4 bases from J, with 6 bases between. This CDR3 is CASSPPLVYGYTF. The CDR3 DNA is TGTGCCAGCTCACCACCGTTAGTCTATGGCTACACCTTC.

The chain combines TRBV7-6 with TRBJ2-7, with D perhaps TRBD2 (7 bases). V was pared by 5 bases and J by 2 bases, with 10 bases between. CDR1 SGHVS and CDR2 FNYEAQ come from the germline V gene. CDR3 length: 13 amino acids. The CDR3 region has the DNA TGTGCCAGCAGCGCGGGGGCCGCCTACGAGCAGTACTTC. As protein: CASSAGAAYEQYF.

V is TRBV5-1 and J is TRBJ2-3; TRBD2 matches 9 bases. V lost 4 bases, J lost 4 bases, and 13 bases stayed unmatched. The CDR3 has 17 amino acids. Germline values: CDR1 SGHRS, CDR2 YFSETQ. The CDR3 nucleotides read TGCGCCAGCAGCCTGGCCCTCCCGCGGGGGGGACCAGATACGCAGTATTTT. Translating it yields CASSLALPRGGPDTQYF.

The chain joins TRBV18 to TRBJ2-2; 7 bases fit TRBD1. Per germline, CDR1 KGHSH and CDR2 LQKENI. V was clipped by 3 bases and J by 6 bases; unmatched bases: 7. The CDR3 runs to 15 residues. CDR3 nucleotides: TGTGCCAGCTCACCGTGGACAGGAAGCCCCGGGGAGCTGTTTTTT. Translated, it gives CASSPWTGSPGELFF.